This T cell receptor beta chain appears in the sequencing data of a study of cytomegalovirus exposure and HLA in healthy donors. Whole-study findings and limits: Association with HLA alleles at 0.05 false discovery rate was found for around 15,000 TCR beta sequences in a later analysis. Most TCR beta V segments were productive about 90% or about 30% of the time in an earlier analysis. The study dropped some indistinguishable V segments, TRBV6-2 and TRBV6-3 among them. The study reported that TCR beta sequences accurately predicted HLA-A and HLA-B alleles in most subjects.

With 60 Vbeta and 13 Jbeta primers, the PCR was carried out. TCRdb's table, derived via immunoSEQ multiplex PCR, lists solely in-frame clones and lacks some. Seen here are 85,000 to 100,000 clones, around three quarters observed once, and the top ten hold over 2.5%. The length of the CDR3 is 13 residues. Unmatched junction bases numbered 6, after V lost 6 bases and J lost 6 bases. Germline-derived CDR1 and CDR2 are MNHNS and SASEGT. In regard to this clone: What it binds is unknown.

The chain carries TRBV6-1 and TRBJ2-3, with 7 bases lining up with TRBD1. The sequence was collected from a male donor in good health and CMV-seropositive. The sequenced material came from PBMCs. The CDR3, as DNA: TGTGCCAGCAGGGGGACAGTGATGGATACGCAGTATTTT. Residues: CASRGTVMDTQYF.